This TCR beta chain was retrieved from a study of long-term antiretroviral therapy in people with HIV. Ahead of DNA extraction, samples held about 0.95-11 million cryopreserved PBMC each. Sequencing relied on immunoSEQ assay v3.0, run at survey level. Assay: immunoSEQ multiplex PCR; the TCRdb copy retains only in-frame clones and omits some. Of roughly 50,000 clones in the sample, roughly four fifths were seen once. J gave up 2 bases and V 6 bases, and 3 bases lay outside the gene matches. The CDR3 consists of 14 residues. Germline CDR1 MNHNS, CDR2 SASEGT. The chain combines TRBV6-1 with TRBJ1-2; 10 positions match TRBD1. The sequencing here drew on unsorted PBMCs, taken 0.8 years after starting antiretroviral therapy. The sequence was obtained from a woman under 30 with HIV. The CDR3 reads CASRSGQGNYGYTF. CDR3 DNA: TGTGCCAGCAGGTCGGGACAGGGGAACTATGGCTACACCTTC.